These 24 T cell receptor beta chains share one sample of origin, sequenced in a study of technical replicates of blood from several donors. TCRdb's table, derived via immunoSEQ multiplex PCR, lists solely in-frame clones and lacks some. The sample holds tens of thousands of clones, around 94% seen once. Sequencing used T cells isolated from PBMCs. The receptors stem from a human donor in good health.

The chain employs TRBV18 and TRBJ2-7; tentative D call: TRBD1 (5 bases). The V end lost 3 bases, the J end lost 4 bases, and 13 bases lay between the germline ends. CDR1 KGHSH and CDR2 LQKENI come from the germline V gene. CDR3 length: 14 amino acids. CDR3 in DNA: TGTGCCAGCTCACCCGATCCAGGGATGTACGAGCAGTACTTC. Its translation: CASSPDPGMYEQYF.

The V and J genes are TRBV7-2 and TRBJ2-7; TRBD1 matches at 10 bases. This CDR3 is built from 14 residues. V was clipped by 6 bases and J by 4 bases; unmatched bases: 6. CDR1 and CDR2 (germline): SGHTA, FQGNSA. The CDR3 loop reads CASSLPGQGYEQYF. As DNA, the CDR3 is TGTGCCAGCAGTCTTCCGGGACAGGGGTACGAGCAGTACTTC. Together with reference TRBV7-2 and TRBJ2-7, the CDR3 gives the full variable domain: GAGVSQSPSNKVTEKGKDVELRCDPISGHTALYWYRQSLGQGLEFLIYFQGNSAPDKSGLPSDRFSAERTGGSVSTLTIQRTQQEDSAVYLCASSLPGQGYEQYFGPGTRLTVT.

This chain joins TRBV9 and TRBJ1-5; TRBD1 is a possible D gene (5 bases). The CDR3 is made up of 15 amino acids. Germline CDR1 reads SGDLS; CDR2 reads YYNGEE. Trimming left V 3 bases short and J 6 bases short, with 16 bases between. This CDR3 is CASSARGGDSQPQHF. The CDR3 DNA is TGTGCCAGCAGCGCGAGGGGAGGAGATAGTCAGCCCCAGCATTTT.

The chain employs TRBV11-2 and TRBJ2-7, with TRBD1 matching 9 bases. The CDR3 contains 14 residues. V lost 3 bases to trimming and J lost 3 bases; unmatched junction nucleotides: 3. CDR1 SGHAT and CDR2 FQNNGV come from the germline V gene. CDR3 protein: CASSLGGQGYEQYF. The CDR3 DNA reads TGTGCCAGCAGCTTGGGGGGACAGGGCTACGAGCAGTACTTC.

This chain connects TRBV7-8 to TRBJ2-7; maybe TRBD2 (6 bases). Trimming took off 4 bases at V and 0 bases at J, with 10 bases between the two ends. Germline CDR1 reads SGHVS; CDR2 reads FQNEAQ. This CDR3 has 14 residues. In DNA form, the CDR3 reads TGTGCCAGCAGCTCCCGGGAGCTCTCCTACGAGCAGTACTTC. Protein sequence: CASSSRELSYEQYF.

The chain is built from TRBV30 and TRBJ1-3, with TRBD1 identical over 7 bases. Germline values: CDR1 GTSNPN, CDR2 SVGIG (reference sequence). V trimming: 4 bases; J trimming: 0 bases; junction bases outside the gene matches: 9. This CDR3 has 16 residues. The CDR3 region is CAWTLGQLNSGNTIYF. Written as DNA, the CDR3 is TGTGCCTGGACCTTGGGACAGCTTAACTCTGGAAACACCATATATTTT.

This chain uses TRBV29-1 with TRBJ2-3; 10 nucleotides agree with TRBD1. Trimming took 4 bases from V and 1 from J; bases not matched to a gene: 2. Germline lookup yields CDR1 SQVTM and CDR2 ANQGSEA. This CDR3 is 14 amino acids long. The CDR3 DNA reads TGCAGCGTTGGGACAGGGGGTGGCACAGATACGCAGTATTTT. Residues: CSVGTGGGTDTQYF.

The gene calls are TRBV28 and TRBJ2-1, with TRBD2 identical over 14 bases. In germline, CDR1 is MDHEN, CDR2 SYDVKM. J gave up 2 bases and V 5 bases, and 5 bases lay outside the gene matches. The CDR3 runs to 17 residues. The DNA for the CDR3 is TGTGCCAGCAGTATCTCGACTAGCGGGAGGGCCTACAATGAGCAGTTCTTC. This translates into CASSISTSGRAYNEQFF.

The rearrangement links TRBV28 to TRBJ1-2; D ambiguous. CDR3 length: 15 amino acids. Trimming took off 5 bases at V and 5 bases at J, with 18 bases between the two ends. The germline CDR1 and CDR2 sequences are MDHEN and SYDVKM. This CDR3 is CASSPGLRSGYGYTF. For the CDR3, the DNA is TGTGCCAGCAGTCCTGGACTGAGAAGTGGGTATGGCTACACCTTC.

The chain has TRBV10-3 and TRBJ2-2, with 7 bases fitting TRBD1. The V gene's germline CDR1 is ENHRY and CDR2 SYGVKD. The J segment lost 4 bases and the V segment lost 11 bases, leaving 7 bases of the junction unmatched. There are 13 residues in the CDR3. This CDR3 reads CAAKDRFTGELFF. The CDR3 DNA sequence: TGTGCCGCAAAGGACAGGTTCACCGGGGAGCTGTTTTTT.

The CDR3 DNA follows: TGTGCCAGCAGTTACAACTCCGGGAGGGAAACCGGGGAGCTGTTTTTT. Protein sequence: CASSYNSGRETGELFF. The V gene is TRBV6-5, the J gene TRBJ2-2, with 8 positions matching TRBD2. Unmatched junction bases numbered 7, after V lost 2 bases and J lost 5 bases. The length of the CDR3 is 16 residues. Germline CDR1 reads MNHEY; CDR2 reads SVGAGI.

This clone appeared a single time. V is TRBV28 and J is TRBJ1-1; TRBD1 matches at 9 bases. J gave up 6 bases and V 8 bases, and 10 bases lay outside the gene matches. The germline gives CDR1 MDHEN, CDR2 SYDVKM. This CDR3 has 14 residues. The chain's CDR3 is CASGGGTGSPEAFF. CDR3 coding DNA: TGTGCCAGCGGTGGAGGGACAGGGAGCCCTGAAGCTTTCTTT.

Only one count was recorded for this clone. V and J are TRBV5-1 and TRBJ2-4, with 10 bases identical to TRBD2. V shed 0 bases and J 9 bases; nucleotides not matched to a gene: 6. The CDR3 totals 15 residues. CDR1 is SGHRS, CDR2 YFSETQ, per germline. For the CDR3, the DNA is TGCGCCAGCAGCTTGGCACTAGCGGGATACTCCATTCAGTACTTC. Its translation is CASSLALAGYSIQYF.

This clone came up a few times. The CDR3 DNA reads TGTGCCAGCAGCTTATTCGGGTACACAGATACGCAGTATTTT. This codes for CASSLFGYTDTQYF. The chain combines TRBV7-9 with TRBJ2-3; no clear D. The germline V and J ends were trimmed by 2 bases and 2 bases, with 8 bases remaining between them. CDR3 length: 14 residues. Germline V gives CDR1 SEHNR, CDR2 FQNEAQ (reference sequence).

The chain employs TRBV9 and TRBJ1-2; 7 bases map to TRBD1. This CDR3 has 13 residues. Trimming took 3 bases from V and 4 from J; bases not matched to a gene: 3. CDR1 is SGDLS, CDR2 YYNGEE, per germline. CDR3 coding DNA: TGTGCCAGCAGCGATGGGACAGTCTATGGCTACACCTTC. It translates to CASSDGTVYGYTF.

V is TRBV19 and J is TRBJ2-3, with D perhaps matching TRBD1 (5 bases). The CDR3 totals 14 residues. V lost 4 bases and J 3 bases, leaving 11 bases between the germline ends. The germline V gene encodes CDR1 LNHDA and CDR2 SQIVND (reference sequence). The CDR3 DNA reads as TGTGCCAGTAGTAGGGGCAGGGCAACAGATACGCAGTATTTT. Amino acids: CASSRGRATDTQYF. The complete variable domain, with remaining parts taken from reference TRBV19 and TRBJ2-3, reads DGGITQSPKYLFRKEGQNVTLSCEQNLNHDAMYWYRQDPGQGLRLIYYSQIVNDFQKGDIAEGYSVSREKKESFPLTVTSAQKNPTAFYLCASSRGRATDTQYFGPGTRLTVL.

The chain recombines TRBV9 with TRBJ2-3; TRBD2 matches 8 bases. The CDR3 totals 16 residues. J was trimmed by 4 bases and V by 0 bases; bases with no gene match: 7. Germline V gives CDR1 SGDLS, CDR2 YYNGEE. The CDR3 coding sequence is TGTGCCAGCAGCGTAGGTAGGGGAGCGGGAGCAGATACGCAGTATTTT. Its translation is CASSVGRGAGADTQYF.

This rearrangement joins TRBV9 to TRBJ2-7; D may be TRBD1 (6 bases). The CDR3 contains 15 residues. The V end lost 0 bases, the J end lost 0 bases, and 10 bases lay between the germline ends. Germline-derived CDR1 and CDR2 are SGDLS and YYNGEE. CDR3 sequence (DNA): TGTGCCAGCAGCGTAGGATCGGGACACTCCTACGAGCAGTACTTC. As protein: CASSVGSGHSYEQYF.

This chain links TRBV7-9 with TRBJ1-2; D possibly corresponds to TRBD1 (5 bases). CDR1 is SEHNR and CDR2 is FQNEAQ in the germline V gene (reference sequence). CDR3 length: 16 amino acids. V lost 5 bases and J 2 bases, leaving 18 bases between the germline ends. The CDR3 loop reads CASSPLGQGANYGYTF. The CDR3 coding sequence is TGTGCCAGCAGCCCCCTTGGGCAGGGTGCAAACTATGGCTACACCTTC. Drawing the rest from reference TRBV7-9 and TRBJ1-2, the complete variable domain is DTGVSQNPRHKITKRGQNVTFRCDPISEHNRLYWYRQTLGQGPEFLTYFQNEAQLEKSRLLSDRFSAERPKGSFSTLEIQRTEQGDSAMYLCASSPLGQGANYGYTFGSGTRLTVV.

This clone was recorded once. The rearrangement uses TRBV29-1 and TRBJ2-1; weak D call: TRBD1 (6 bases). This CDR3 contains 13 residues. The germline V gene has CDR1 SQVTM and CDR2 ANQGSEA. V was cut by 6 bases and J by 5 bases, with 14 bases left in between. The CDR3 coding sequence is TGCAGCGTCAGCTACAGGGTTCACAATGAGCAGTTCTTC. This translates into CSVSYRVHNEQFF.

The chain couples TRBV4-1 to TRBJ1-1; 7 positions agree with TRBD1. Losses at the gene ends were 0 bases for V and 6 bases for J; bases not matched to a gene: 4. Germline values: CDR1 MGHRA, CDR2 YSYEKL. CDR3 length: 14 residues. CDR3 DNA: TGCGCCAGCAGCCAAGACCTCAGGGGGGCTGAAGCTTTCTTT. This sequence encodes CASSQDLRGAEAFF.

The chain employs TRBV12-5 and TRBJ1-1, with a weak D call TRBD1 (5 bases). Trimming took off 2 bases at V and 7 bases at J, with 8 bases between the two ends. The germline V gene has CDR1 LGHNT and CDR2 FRNRAP. The CDR3 runs 12 residues. The CDR3 bases are TGTGCTAGTGGTTTGACAGGCTTTGAAGCTTTCTTT. This translates into CASGLTGFEAFF. Full variable domain (remainder filled in from reference TRBV12-5 and TRBJ1-1): DARVTQTPRHKVTEMGQEVTMRCQPILGHNTVFWYRQTMMQGLELLAYFRNRAPLDDSGMPKDRFSAEMPDATLATLKIQPSEPRDSAVYFCASGLTGFEAFFGQGTRLTVV.

This chain joins TRBV27 and TRBJ2-2, with a possible D match to TRBD1 (6 bases). The germline V gene has CDR1 MNHEY and CDR2 SMNVEV (reference sequence). V was cut by 4 bases and J by 0 bases, with 18 bases left in between. There are 18 residues in the CDR3. The CDR3 nucleotides are TGTGCCAGCAGTTCGCGACCCGGGACAAACCCGAACACCGGGGAGCTGTTTTTT. As protein: CASSSRPGTNPNTGELFF.

A single count supports this clone. The chain has TRBV4-2 and TRBJ2-1, with 16 bases that match TRBD2. Germline trimming cut 3 bases from V and 8 bases from J; bases unmatched to any gene: 4. The CDR3 covers 16 residues. Germline V CDR1 and CDR2: LGHNA, YNFKEQ. The CDR3 region is CASSQGLAGGPYEQFF. The CDR3 DNA sequence: TGTGCCAGCAGCCAGGGACTAGCGGGAGGGCCCTATGAGCAGTTCTTC.